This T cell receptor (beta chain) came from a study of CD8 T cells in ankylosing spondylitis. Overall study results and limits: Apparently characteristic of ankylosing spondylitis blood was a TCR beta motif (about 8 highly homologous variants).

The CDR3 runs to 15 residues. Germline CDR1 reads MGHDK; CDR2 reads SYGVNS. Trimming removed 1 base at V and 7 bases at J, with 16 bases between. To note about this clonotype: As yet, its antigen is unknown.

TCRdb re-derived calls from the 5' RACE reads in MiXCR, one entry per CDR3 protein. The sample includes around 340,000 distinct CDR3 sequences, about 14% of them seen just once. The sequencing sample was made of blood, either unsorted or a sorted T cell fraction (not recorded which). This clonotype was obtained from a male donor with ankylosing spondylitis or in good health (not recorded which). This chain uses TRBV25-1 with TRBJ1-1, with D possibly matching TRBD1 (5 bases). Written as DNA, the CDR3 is TGTGCCAGCAGTGAATCCCGGACGATCGGGGGTGAAGCTTTCTTT. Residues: CASSESRTIGGEAFF.